This entry lists 3 T cell receptor beta chains sequenced from one sample in a study of radiation and T cells in renal cell carcinoma. Time point in this sample: baseline pretreatment blood. This sample's treatment: 15 Gy SBRT to primary tumor, nephrectomy 4 weeks later. Sequencing was performed with immunoSEQ multiplex PCR; in TCRdb, only in-frame clones are kept and a portion is missing. This sample has approximately 150,000 clones; 88% occur once, and the top ten carry 3.5% to 5%. The sample here was blood, taken from a patient whose treatment included radiotherapy and nephrectomy. Receptors were obtained from a woman aged 70 to 79 with renal cell carcinoma.

V and J are TRBV4-3 and TRBJ2-3, with 8 bases matching TRBD2. In germline, CDR1 is LGHNA, CDR2 YSLEER. V lost 4 bases, J lost 6 bases, and 12 bases stayed unmatched. The CDR3 is made up of 16 amino acids. CDR3 sequence: CASSPIGGLAPDTQYF. The CDR3 DNA reads TGCGCCAGCAGCCCTATAGGCGGACTAGCCCCTGATACGCAGTATTTT.

This clone has only a few counts. V gene TRBV9 combines with J gene TRBJ1-1; D remains ambiguous. V shed 4 bases and J shed 7 bases, with 23 bases lying between them. Germline CDR1 is SGDLS and CDR2 is YYNGEE. The CDR3 is 16 amino acids. CDR3 sequence (DNA): TGTGCCAGCAGCCCAGAACTTTTCGGTGGAGTTGGTGAAGCTTTCTTT. The encoded protein is CASSPELFGGVGEAFF.

The rearrangement links TRBV10-3 to TRBJ2-2; TRBD2 aligns across 13 bases. The CDR3 covers 15 residues. The V gene's germline CDR1 is ENHRY and CDR2 SYGVKD. V lost 7 bases, J lost 4 bases, and 3 bases stayed unmatched. The CDR3 sequence is CAINGLAGVTGELFF. The CDR3 region has the DNA TGTGCCATCAATGGACTAGCGGGGGTCACCGGGGAGCTGTTTTTT.